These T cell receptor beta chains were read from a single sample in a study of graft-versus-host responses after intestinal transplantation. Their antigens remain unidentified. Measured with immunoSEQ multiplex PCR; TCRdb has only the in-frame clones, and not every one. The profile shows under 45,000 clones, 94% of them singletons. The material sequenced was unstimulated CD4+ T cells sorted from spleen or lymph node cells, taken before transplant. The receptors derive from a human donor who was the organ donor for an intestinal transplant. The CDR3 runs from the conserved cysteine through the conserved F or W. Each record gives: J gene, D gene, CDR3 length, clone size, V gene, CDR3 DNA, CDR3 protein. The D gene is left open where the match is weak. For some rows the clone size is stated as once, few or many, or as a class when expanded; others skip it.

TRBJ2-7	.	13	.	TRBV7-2	TGTGCCAGCAGCCCAAAGAACTCCTACGAGCAGTACTTC	CASSPKNSYEQYF
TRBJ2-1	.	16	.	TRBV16	TGTGCCAGCAGCGCCGGACTGGATGTTGCCTACAATGAGCAGTTCTTC	CASSAGLDVAYNEQFF
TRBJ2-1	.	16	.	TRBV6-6	TGTGCCAGCAGTTACTTCGTAGGGGGGTCCTACAATGAGCAGTTCTTC	CASSYFVGGSYNEQFF
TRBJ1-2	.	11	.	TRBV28	TGTGCCACCTACTCAGGGTATGGCTACACCTTC	CATYSGYGYTF
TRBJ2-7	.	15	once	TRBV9	TGTGCCAGCAGCGTATCGGGGGCGCCTACCTACGAGCAGTACTTC	CASSVSGAPTYEQYF
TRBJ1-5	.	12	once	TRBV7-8	TGTGCCAGCAGCTCTTACGAGCAGCCCCAGCATTTT	CASSSYEQPQHF
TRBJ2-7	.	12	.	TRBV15	TGTGCCACCAGCAGAGAGGTCCACGAGCAGTACTTC	CATSREVHEQYF
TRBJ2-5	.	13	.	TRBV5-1	TGCGCCAGCAGCTTGGGGGGCCAAGAGACCCAGTACTTC	CASSLGGQETQYF
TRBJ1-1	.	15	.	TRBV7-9	TGTGCCAGCAGCCACGACAGGTTTGGAGGGACTGAAGCTTTCTTT	CASSHDRFGGTEAFF
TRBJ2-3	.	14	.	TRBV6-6	TGTGCCAGCACCCTGGGGGCGCGCGCAGATACGCAGTATTTT	CASTLGARADTQYF
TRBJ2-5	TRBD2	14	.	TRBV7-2	TGTGCCAGCAGCATAAGGACTAGCGCGGTGACCCAGTACTTC	CASSIRTSAVTQYF
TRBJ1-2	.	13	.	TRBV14	TGTGCCAGCAGCCGAGACAGCGATCGGGGCTACACCTTC	CASSRDSDRGYTF
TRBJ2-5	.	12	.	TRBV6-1	TGTGCCAGCAGCGGGCCGAGAGAGACCCAGTACTTC	CASSGPRETQYF
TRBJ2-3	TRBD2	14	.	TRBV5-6	TGTGCCAGCGTGATAGCGGGGCTCACAGATACGCAGTATTTT	CASVIAGLTDTQYF
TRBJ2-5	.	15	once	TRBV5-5	TGTGCCAGCAGCTTGTATGCGGGACAGCAAGAGACCCAGTACTTC	CASSLYAGQQETQYF
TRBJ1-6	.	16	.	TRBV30	TGTGCCTGGAGTGCGGACAGCCTAGTTTATAATTCACCCCTCCACTTT	CAWSADSLVYNSPLHF
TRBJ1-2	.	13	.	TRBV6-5	TGTGCCAGCAGTACCGGGTCCCACTATGGCTACACCTTC	CASSTGSHYGYTF
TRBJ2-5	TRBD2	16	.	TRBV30	TGTGCCTGGAGTGAACCTTACCGCGGGAGTAGGGGGACCCAGTACTTC	CAWSEPYRGSRGTQYF
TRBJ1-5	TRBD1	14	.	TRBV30	TGTGCCTGGGACAGGGGGGGTGCCAATCAGCCCCAGCATTTT	CAWDRGGANQPQHF
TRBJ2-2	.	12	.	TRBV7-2	TGTGCCAGCAGCCCCGGGGCCGGGGAGCTGTTTTTT	CASSPGAGELFF
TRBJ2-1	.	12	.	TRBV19	TGTGCCAGTAGTATATGGGGCTATGAGCAGTTCTTC	CASSIWGYEQFF
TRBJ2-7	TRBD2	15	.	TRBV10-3	TGTGCCATCAGTGAGGGGACTAGAGGTTCCTACGAGCAGTACTTC	CAISEGTRGSYEQYF
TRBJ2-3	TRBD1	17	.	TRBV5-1	TGCGCCAGCAGCTTGGAGGGACAGGGGACTACAACAGATACGCAGTATTTT	CASSLEGQGTTTDTQYF
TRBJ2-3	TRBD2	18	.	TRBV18	TGTGCCAGCTCACCGGGACTAGCGGGTCATTTATGGGCAGATACGCAGTATTTT	CASSPGLAGHLWADTQYF
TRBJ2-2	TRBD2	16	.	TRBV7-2	TGTGCCAGCAGCTTAACTAGCGGGGCCACTTACGGGGAGCTGTTTTTT	CASSLTSGATYGELFF
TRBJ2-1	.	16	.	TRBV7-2	TGTGCCAGCAGCTTAGGCTGGGTAGGGGTGGTCAATGAGCAGTTCTTC	CASSLGWVGVVNEQFF
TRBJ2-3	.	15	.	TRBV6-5	TGTGCCAGCAGCCACCGGGACCCGAAAGGGGATACGCAGTATTTT	CASSHRDPKGDTQYF
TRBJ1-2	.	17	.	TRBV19	TGTGCCAGTAGTATAGAGGAGGTGGACCCCAACTCCTATGGCTACACCTTC	CASSIEEVDPNSYGYTF
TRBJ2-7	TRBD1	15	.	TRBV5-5	TGTGCCAGCAGCGACAGGACAGGAATTACCTACGAGCAGTACTTC	CASSDRTGITYEQYF
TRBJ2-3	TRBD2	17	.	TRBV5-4	TGTGCCAGCAGCTCCGGGACTAGCGGGGGGATCACAGATACGCAGTATTTT	CASSSGTSGGITDTQYF
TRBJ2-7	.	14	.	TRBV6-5	TGTGCCAGCAGCCGTAGCGGCAGCTCCTACGAGCAGTACTTC	CASSRSGSSYEQYF
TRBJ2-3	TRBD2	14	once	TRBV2	TGTGCCAGCTCCGGGGGGGTCCTCACAGATACGCAGTATTTT	CASSGGVLTDTQYF
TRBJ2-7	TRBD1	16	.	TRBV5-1	TGCGCCAGCAGCTTGGTCGGACAGGGGGCTCTTAACGAGCAGTACTTC	CASSLVGQGALNEQYF
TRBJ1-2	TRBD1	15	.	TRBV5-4	TGTGCCAGCAGCCTAAGGACAGGGGCGGGCTATGGCTACACCTTC	CASSLRTGAGYGYTF
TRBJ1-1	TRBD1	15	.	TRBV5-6	TGTGCCAGCAGCGGGGGACAGGGGGCGAGGACTGAAGCTTTCTTT	CASSGGQGARTEAFF
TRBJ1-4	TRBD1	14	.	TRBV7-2	TGTGCCAGCAGCCTGCAGGGGGGCGAAGGAAAACTGTTTTTT	CASSLQGGEGKLFF
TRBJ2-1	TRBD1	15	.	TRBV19	TGTGCCAGTAACCCAACAGGGGGATCCTACAATGAGCAGTTCTTC	CASNPTGGSYNEQFF
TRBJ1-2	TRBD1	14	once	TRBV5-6	TGTGCCAGCAGCGCGGACAGGGGGATCTATGGCTACACCTTC	CASSADRGIYGYTF
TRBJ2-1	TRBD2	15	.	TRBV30	TGTGCCTGGTCCATGGGGACTACCTCCTACAATGAGCAGTTCTTC	CAWSMGTTSYNEQFF
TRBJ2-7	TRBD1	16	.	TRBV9	TGTGCCAGCAGCGTAGTAACCTGGGACAGCTCCTACGAGCAGTACTTC	CASSVVTWDSSYEQYF
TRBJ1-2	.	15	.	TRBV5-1	TGCGCCAGCAGCTTGGTCGGGCCAGCTAACTATGGCTACACCTTC	CASSLVGPANYGYTF
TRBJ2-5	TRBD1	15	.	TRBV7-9	TGTGCCAGCAGCACTTCCCGGGACAGCGAAGAGACCCAGTACTTC	CASSTSRDSEETQYF
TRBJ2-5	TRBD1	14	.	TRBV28	TGTGCCAGCAGCCTGGGACAGATCCAAGAGACCCAGTACTTC	CASSLGQIQETQYF
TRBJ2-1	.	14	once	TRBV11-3	TGTGCCAGCAGCGTCGAGGGGACATACAATGAGCAGTTCTTC	CASSVEGTYNEQFF
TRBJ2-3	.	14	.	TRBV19	TGTGCCAGTAGTACGCCAGGGGGGCCAGATACGCAGTATTTT	CASSTPGGPDTQYF
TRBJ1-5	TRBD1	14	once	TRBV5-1	TGCGCCAGCAGCTTGGGGGACAGGGATCAGCCCCAGCATTTT	CASSLGDRDQPQHF
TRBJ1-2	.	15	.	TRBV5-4	TGTGCCAGCAGCCCGGGGGTCGTGAATTACTATGGCTACACCTTC	CASSPGVVNYYGYTF
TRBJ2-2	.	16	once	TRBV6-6	TGTGCCAGCAGTTACCCCCTTGAATCGCGCACCGGGGAGCTGTTTTTT	CASSYPLESRTGELFF
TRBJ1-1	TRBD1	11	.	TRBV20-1	TGCAGTGCTACAGGGGGCACTGAAGCTTTCTTT	CSATGGTEAFF
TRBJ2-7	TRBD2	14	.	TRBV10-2	TGCGCCAGCAGGTGGACTAGCGGGGAGGTCGAGCAGTACTTC	CASRWTSGEVEQYF
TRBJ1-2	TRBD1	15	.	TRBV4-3	TGCGCCAGCAGCCCAAGCCAGGGGGCTAACTATGGCTACACCTTC	CASSPSQGANYGYTF
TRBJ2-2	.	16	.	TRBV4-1	TGCGCCAGCAGCCAAGAGGGGTCCCGGAACACCGGGGAGCTGTTTTTT	CASSQEGSRNTGELFF
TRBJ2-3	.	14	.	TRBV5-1	TGCGCCAGCAGCTTCGTGATAGAATCAGATACGCAGTATTTT	CASSFVIESDTQYF
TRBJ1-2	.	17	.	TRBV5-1	TGCGCCAGCAAACAAGCAGGGTTGAGTCGGGAGAACTATGGCTACACCTTC	CASKQAGLSRENYGYTF
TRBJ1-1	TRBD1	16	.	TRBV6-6	TGTGCCAGCAGTTACTCACCAGGGGGGGGGAACACTGAAGCTTTCTTT	CASSYSPGGGNTEAFF
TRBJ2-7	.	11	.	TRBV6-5	TGTGCCAGCAGTTTTAAGTACGAGCAGTACTTC	CASSFKYEQYF
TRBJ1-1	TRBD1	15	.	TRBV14	TGCGCCAGCAGCCAACAGGGGCCCATGAACACTGAAGCTTTCTTT	CASSQQGPMNTEAFF